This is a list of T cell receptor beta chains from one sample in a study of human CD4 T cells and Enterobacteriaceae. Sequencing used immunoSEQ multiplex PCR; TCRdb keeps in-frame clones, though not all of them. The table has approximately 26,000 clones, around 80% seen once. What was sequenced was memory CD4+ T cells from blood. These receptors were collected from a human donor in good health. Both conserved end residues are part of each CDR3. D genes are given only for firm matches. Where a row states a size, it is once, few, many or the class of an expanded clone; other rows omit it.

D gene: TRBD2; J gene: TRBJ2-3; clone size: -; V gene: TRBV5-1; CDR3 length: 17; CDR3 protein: CASSPSATSGGAGTQYF; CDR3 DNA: TGCGCCAGCAGCCCCAGCGCTACCAGCGGGGGGGCAGGTACGCAGTATTTT
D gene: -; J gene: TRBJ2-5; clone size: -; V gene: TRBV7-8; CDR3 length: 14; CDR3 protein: CASSLGRLQETQYF; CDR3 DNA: TGTGCCAGCAGCTTAGGAAGATTACAAGAGACCCAGTACTTC
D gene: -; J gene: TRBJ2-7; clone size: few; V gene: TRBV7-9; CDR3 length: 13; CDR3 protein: CASSLVGRYEQYF; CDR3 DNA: TGTGCCAGCAGCTTAGTGGGCCGCTACGAGCAGTACTTC
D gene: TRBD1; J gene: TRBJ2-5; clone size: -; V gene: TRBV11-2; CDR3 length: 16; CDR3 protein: CASSLGGSGQMETQYF; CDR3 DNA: TGTGCCAGCAGCTTAGGCGGTTCGGGACAGATGGAGACCCAGTACTTC
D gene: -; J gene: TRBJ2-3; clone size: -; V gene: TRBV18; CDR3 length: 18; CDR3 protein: CASSPRMGNGLSTDTQYF; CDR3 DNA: TGTGCCAGCTCACCACGTATGGGAAACGGGTTAAGCACAGATACGCAGTATTTT
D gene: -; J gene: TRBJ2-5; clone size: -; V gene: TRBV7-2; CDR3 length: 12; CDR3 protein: CASSLNRETQYF; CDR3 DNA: TGTGCCAGCAGCTTAAATCGTGAGACCCAGTACTTC
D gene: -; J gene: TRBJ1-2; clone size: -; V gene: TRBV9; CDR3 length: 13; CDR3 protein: CASSPGARGGYTF; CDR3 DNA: TGTGCCAGCAGTCCCGGGGCCCGCGGCGGCTACACCTTC
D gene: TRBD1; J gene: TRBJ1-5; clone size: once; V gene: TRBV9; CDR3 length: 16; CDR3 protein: CASSPDRGGSNQPQHF; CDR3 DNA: TGTGCCAGCAGCCCCGACAGGGGAGGCAGCAATCAGCCCCAGCATTTT
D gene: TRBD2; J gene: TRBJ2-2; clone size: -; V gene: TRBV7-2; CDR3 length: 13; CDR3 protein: CASSLPREGELFF; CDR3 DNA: TGTGCCAGCAGCTTACCGCGGGAGGGGGAGCTGTTTTTT
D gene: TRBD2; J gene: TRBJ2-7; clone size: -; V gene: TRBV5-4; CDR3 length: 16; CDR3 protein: CASSQLAGLASYEQYF; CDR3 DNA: TGTGCCAGCAGTCAACTAGCGGGACTCGCTTCCTACGAGCAGTACTTC
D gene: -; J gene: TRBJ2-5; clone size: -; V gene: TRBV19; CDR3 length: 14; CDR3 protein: CASSIWGNQETQYF; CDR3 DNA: TGTGCCAGTAGTATTTGGGGCAACCAAGAGACCCAGTACTTC
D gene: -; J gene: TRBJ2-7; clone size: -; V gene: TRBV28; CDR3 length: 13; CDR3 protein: CASSFGTRYEQYF; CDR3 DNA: TGTGCCAGCAGTTTTGGGACCCGCTACGAGCAGTACTTC
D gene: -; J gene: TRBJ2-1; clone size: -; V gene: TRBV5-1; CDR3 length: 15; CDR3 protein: CASRRTGEGYNEQFF; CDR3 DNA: TGCGCCAGCAGACGAACAGGGGAGGGTTACAATGAGCAGTTCTTC
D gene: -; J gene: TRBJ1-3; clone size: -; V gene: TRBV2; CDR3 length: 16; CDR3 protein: CASSEESVRSGNTIYF; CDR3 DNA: TGTGCCAGCAGTGAAGAATCCGTTCGGTCTGGAAACACCATATATTTT
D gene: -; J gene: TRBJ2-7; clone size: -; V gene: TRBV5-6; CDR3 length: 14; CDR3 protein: CASRVAYGTYEQYF; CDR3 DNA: TGTGCCAGCAGGGTTGCGTACGGCACCTACGAGCAGTACTTC
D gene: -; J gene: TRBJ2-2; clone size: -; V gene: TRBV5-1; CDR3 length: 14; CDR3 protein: CASSYQLNTGELFF; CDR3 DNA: TGCGCCAGCAGCTACCAACTTAACACCGGGGAGCTGTTTTTT
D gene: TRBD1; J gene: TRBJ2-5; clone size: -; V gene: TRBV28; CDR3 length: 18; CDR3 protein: CASSLWSLRQGAQETQYF; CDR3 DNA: TGTGCCAGCAGTTTATGGAGTTTAAGACAGGGGGCACAAGAGACCCAGTACTTC
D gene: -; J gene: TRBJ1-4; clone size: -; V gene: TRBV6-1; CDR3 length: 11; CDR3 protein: CASRRNEKLFF; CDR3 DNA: TGTGCCAGCAGGAGAAATGAAAAACTGTTTTTT
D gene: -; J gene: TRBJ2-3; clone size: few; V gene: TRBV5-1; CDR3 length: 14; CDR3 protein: CASSLGQNTDTQYF; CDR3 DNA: TGCGCCAGCAGCTTGGGACAGAACACAGATACGCAGTATTTT
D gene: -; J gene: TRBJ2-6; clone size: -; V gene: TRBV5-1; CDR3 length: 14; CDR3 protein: CASMRGSGANVLTF; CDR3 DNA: TGCGCCAGCATGAGGGGCTCTGGGGCCAACGTCCTGACTTTC
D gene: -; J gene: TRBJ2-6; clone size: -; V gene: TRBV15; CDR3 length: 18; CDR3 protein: CATSRDVSSLSGANVLTF; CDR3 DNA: TGTGCCACCAGCAGAGACGTCTCCTCTTTGTCTGGGGCCAACGTCCTGACTTTC
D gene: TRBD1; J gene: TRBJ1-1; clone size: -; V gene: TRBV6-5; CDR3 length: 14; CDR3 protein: CASSYRGGDTEAFF; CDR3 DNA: TGTGCCAGCAGCTACAGGGGTGGGGACACTGAAGCTTTCTTT
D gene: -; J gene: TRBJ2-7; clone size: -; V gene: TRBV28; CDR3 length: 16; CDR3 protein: CASSNQQLTFTREQYF; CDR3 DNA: TGTGCCAGCAGTAACCAACAGCTAACGTTCACCCGTGAGCAGTACTTC
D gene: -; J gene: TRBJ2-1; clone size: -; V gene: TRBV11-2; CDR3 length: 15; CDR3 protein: CASSLDVGGDNEQFF; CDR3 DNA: TGTGCCAGCAGCTTAGATGTGGGTGGGGACAATGAGCAGTTCTTC
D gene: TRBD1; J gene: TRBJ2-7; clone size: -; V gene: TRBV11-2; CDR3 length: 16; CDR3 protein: CASRSGDRGNSYEQYF; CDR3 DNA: TGTGCCAGCAGGTCCGGGGACAGGGGGAACTCCTACGAGCAGTACTTC
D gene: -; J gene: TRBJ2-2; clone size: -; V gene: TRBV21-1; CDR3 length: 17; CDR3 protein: CASSKGGGTSSSGELFF; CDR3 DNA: TGTGCCAGCAGCAAAGGAGGGGGCACCTCATCCTCCGGGGAGCTGTTTTTT
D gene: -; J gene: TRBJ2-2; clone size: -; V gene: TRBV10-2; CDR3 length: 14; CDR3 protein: CASSVVGSTGELFF; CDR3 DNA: TGCGCCAGCAGTGTAGTCGGGAGCACCGGGGAGCTGTTTTTT
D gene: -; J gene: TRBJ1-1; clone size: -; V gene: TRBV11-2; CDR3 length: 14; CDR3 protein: CASSLTVMNTEAFF; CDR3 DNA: TGTGCCAGCAGCTTAACAGTTATGAACACTGAAGCTTTCTTT
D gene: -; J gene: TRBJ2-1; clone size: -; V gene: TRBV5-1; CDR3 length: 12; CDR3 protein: CASSLDVDEQFF; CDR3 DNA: TGCGCCAGCAGCTTGGATGTGGATGAGCAGTTCTTC
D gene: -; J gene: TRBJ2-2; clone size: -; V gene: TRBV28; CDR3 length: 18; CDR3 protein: CASSFMNVRATYTGELFF; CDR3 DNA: TGTGCCAGCAGTTTTATGAATGTCAGGGCAACTTACACCGGGGAGCTGTTTTTT
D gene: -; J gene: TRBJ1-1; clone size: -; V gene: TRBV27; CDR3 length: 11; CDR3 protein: CALDWNTEAFF; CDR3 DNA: TGTGCCCTGGACTGGAACACTGAAGCTTTCTTT
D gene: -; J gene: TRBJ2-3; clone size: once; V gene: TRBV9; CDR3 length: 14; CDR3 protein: CASSVSQVVDTQYF; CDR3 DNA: TGTGCCAGCAGCGTCTCCCAAGTGGTAGATACGCAGTATTTT
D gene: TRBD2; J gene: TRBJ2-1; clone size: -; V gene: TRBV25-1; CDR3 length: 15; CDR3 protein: CASTRLAGGNNEQFF; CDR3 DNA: TGTGCCAGCACGCGACTAGCGGGGGGCAACAATGAGCAGTTCTTC
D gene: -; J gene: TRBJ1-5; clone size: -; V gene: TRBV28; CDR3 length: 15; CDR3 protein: CASSFSGRGGQPQHF; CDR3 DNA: TGTGCCAGCAGTTTTTCGGGACGGGGCGGTCAGCCCCAGCATTTT
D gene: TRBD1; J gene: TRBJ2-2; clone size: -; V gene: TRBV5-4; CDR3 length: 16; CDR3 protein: CASSTARQGGGGELFF; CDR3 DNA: TGTGCCAGCAGCACTGCCAGACAGGGGGGTGGCGGGGAGCTGTTTTTT
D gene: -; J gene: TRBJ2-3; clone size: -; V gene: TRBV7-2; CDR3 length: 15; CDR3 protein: CASSSLGGWADTQYF; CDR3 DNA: TGTGCCAGCAGCTCCTTGGGGGGCTGGGCAGATACGCAGTATTTT